This T cell receptor (beta chain) is drawn from a study of cytomegalovirus exposure and HLA in healthy donors. PCR amplification relied on 60 Vbeta primers (plus 13 Jbeta primers). Here immunoSEQ multiplex PCR was the method, and the copy in TCRdb shows in-frame clones only, minus some. The sample lists around 100,000 clones; less than 75% were seen once. V lost 4 bases, J lost 3 bases, and 4 bases stayed unmatched. Germline V lookup: CDR1 MNHEY, CDR2 SVGAGI. The CDR3 has 14 amino acids. The TCR comes from a man aged 40-50 years in good health and CMV-seropositive. The sample comprised PBMCs. The rearrangement joins TRBV6-5 to TRBJ2-7, with 9 bases matching TRBD2. CDR3: CASSWSSGNYEQYF. CDR3 bases: TGTGCCAGCAGTTGGTCTAGCGGGAACTACGAGCAGTACTTC.